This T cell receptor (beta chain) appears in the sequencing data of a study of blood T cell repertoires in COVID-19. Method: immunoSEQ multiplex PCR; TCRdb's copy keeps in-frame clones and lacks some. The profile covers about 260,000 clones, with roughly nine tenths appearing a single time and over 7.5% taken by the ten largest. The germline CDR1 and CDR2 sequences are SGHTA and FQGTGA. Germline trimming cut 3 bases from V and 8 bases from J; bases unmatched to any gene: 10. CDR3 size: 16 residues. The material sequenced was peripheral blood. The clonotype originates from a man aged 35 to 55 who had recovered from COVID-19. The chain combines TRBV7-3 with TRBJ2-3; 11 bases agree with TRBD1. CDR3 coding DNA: TGTGCCAGCAGCTTCTTTGGCGGACAGGGGGCAGGTACGCAGTATTTT. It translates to CASSFFGGQGAGTQYF.